The 18 T cell receptor beta chains below come from one sample, sequenced in a study of cytomegalovirus exposure and HLA in healthy donors. The PCR was carried out with 60 Vbeta primers and 13 Jbeta primers. TCRdb's table, derived via immunoSEQ multiplex PCR, lists solely in-frame clones and lacks some. The sample carries about 160,000 clones, about four fifths recorded once. The sample taken for sequencing was PBMCs. The receptors derive from a woman aged 50 to 60 in good health and CMV-seropositive.

This rearrangement joins TRBV11-3 to TRBJ2-5; D might be TRBD1 (5 bases). V lost 3 bases, J lost 5 bases, and 19 bases lay in between. Germline assignment: CDR1 SGHNT and CDR2 YENEEA. This CDR3 has 16 residues. The CDR3 DNA follows: TGTGCCAGCAGCTTGGGCCAGACAGACCAAGGGGAGACCCAGTACTTC. Translation gives CASSLGQTDQGETQYF.

The chain joins TRBV25-1 to TRBJ2-1; 8 nucleotides agree with TRBD1. Germline V CDR1 and CDR2: MGHDK, SYGVNS. The CDR3 has 16 amino acids. V lost 3 bases, J lost 1 base, and 5 bases stayed unmatched. The CDR3 DNA reads TGTGCCAGCAGTGAGGCAGGGGGCCAATCCTACAATGAGCAGTTCTTC. It specifies CASSEAGGQSYNEQFF.

This chain joins TRBV18 and TRBJ2-5, with D possibly matching TRBD1 (5 bases). Germline loops: CDR1 KGHSH, CDR2 LQKENI. V dropped 2 bases and J dropped 1 base, with 5 bases sitting between them. The CDR3 has 13 amino acids. The chain's CDR3 is CASSPGAQETQYF. In DNA form, the CDR3 reads TGTGCCAGCTCACCAGGGGCCCAAGAGACCCAGTACTTC. The whole variable domain, filled in from reference TRBV18 and TRBJ2-5, reads NAGVMQNPRHLVRRRGQEARLRCSPMKGHSHVYWYRQLPEEGLKFMVYLQKENIIDESGMPKERFSAEFPKEGPSILRIQQVVRGDSAAYFCASSPGAQETQYFGPGTRLLVL.

This chain joins TRBV29-1 and TRBJ2-3, with D possibly being TRBD1 (5 bases). CDR1 and CDR2 (germline): SQVTM, ANQGSEA. The CDR3 is 14 amino acids. V shed 5 bases and J shed 1 base, with 13 bases lying between them. The CDR3 region is CSVRAGRGTDTQYF. In nucleotides, the CDR3 is TGCAGCGTTAGGGCCGGCAGGGGCACAGATACGCAGTATTTT.

The chain uses TRBV7-9 and TRBJ2-5; D remains ambiguous. Matching the DNA end better, TRBJ2-7 makes the J call doubtful. The germline CDR1 and CDR2 sequences are SEHNR and FQNEAQ (reference sequence). The CDR3 sequence is 14 residues long. The CDR3 nucleotides read TGTGCCAGCAGCCCAGAAAGGAGCCTTGTCGAGCAGTACTTC. Protein: CASSPERSLVEQYF.

The chain has TRBV19 and TRBJ2-3, with TRBD2 matching over 10 bases. V gave up 5 bases and J gave up 2 bases; unmatched junction bases: 4. The germline CDR1 and CDR2 sequences are LNHDA and SQIVND (reference sequence). This CDR3 has 15 amino acids. CDR3 protein: CASSVGLADTDTQYF. The CDR3 region has the DNA TGTGCCAGTAGTGTCGGACTAGCGGACACAGATACGCAGTATTTT.

The J gene is TRBJ1-5, the V gene TRBV6-5; 7 bases match TRBD1. Germline CDR1 MNHEY, CDR2 SVGAGI. This CDR3 has 16 amino acids. V was pared by 2 bases and J by 4 bases, with 8 bases of the junction left unmatched. Here the CDR3 reads CASSYKYGTENQPQHF. The CDR3, as DNA: TGTGCCAGCAGTTACAAATACGGGACAGAGAATCAGCCCCAGCATTTT.

The gene calls are TRBV5-1 and TRBJ2-5; tentative D call: TRBD2 (5 bases). The CDR3 extends over 13 amino acids. Per the germline V gene, CDR1 is SGHRS and CDR2 is YFSETQ. Deletions cut 2 bases from V and 2 bases from J, with 7 bases between. Written as DNA, the CDR3 is TGCGCCAGCAGCTTAGCGGTTCAAGAGACCCAGTACTTC. Its protein is CASSLAVQETQYF.

This clone was seen once. The identical CDR3 is also encoded by other nucleotide sequences in the sample. The chain uses TRBV15 and TRBJ2-5; 9 nucleotides match TRBD1. V was clipped by 3 bases and J by 4 bases; unmatched bases: 0. Per the germline V gene, CDR1 is LNHNV and CDR2 is YYDKDF (reference sequence). The CDR3 loop spans 13 amino acids. The CDR3 coding sequence is TGTGCCACCAGCAGGGACAGGGGAGAGACCCAGTACTTC. This codes for CATSRDRGETQYF.

The V call is TRBV28, the J call TRBJ1-2; D may be TRBD1 (6 bases). The length of the CDR3 is 13 residues. Trimming shortened V by 8 bases and J by 7 bases, and 17 bases separated the two germline ends. CDR1 and CDR2 (germline): MDHEN, SYDVKM. The CDR3 DNA sequence: TGTGCCAGCGAGAGGCGGGGGGCTGGTGGCTACACCTTC. Amino acid sequence: CASERRGAGGYTF.

This clone occurred once. The chain carries TRBV7-2 and TRBJ2-6; no definite D call. V was trimmed by 5 bases and J by 9 bases, leaving 5 bases between them. The length of the CDR3 is 11 residues. Germline CDR1 is SGHTA and CDR2 is FQGNSA. This CDR3 reads CASSPHNVLTF. The CDR3 DNA sequence: TGTGCCAGCAGCCCCCACAACGTCCTGACTTTC.

The J gene is TRBJ2-7, the V gene TRBV11-3; D is possibly TRBD2 (7 bases). The CDR3 is made up of 17 amino acids. The ends were cut back, 5 bases at V and 1 base at J, with 21 bases in the middle. In germline, CDR1 is SGHNT, CDR2 YENEEA. The CDR3 DNA sequence: TGTGCCAGCAGCAGAGGCGGGAGCAGGGGACTTTCCTACGAGCAGTACTTC. Protein product: CASSRGGSRGLSYEQYF. Full variable domain (missing parts from reference TRBV11-3 and TRBJ2-7): EAGVVQSPRYKIIEKKQPVAFWCNPISGHNTLYWYLQNLGQGPELLIRYENEEAVDDSQLPKDRFSAERLKGVDSTLKIQPAELGDSAVYLCASSRGGSRGLSYEQYFGPGTRLTVT.

The chain recombines TRBV29-1 with TRBJ1-4; D may be TRBD1 (6 bases). CDR1 SQVTM and CDR2 ANQGSEA come from the germline V gene. The CDR3 runs to 11 residues. V dropped 3 bases and J dropped 14 bases, with 13 bases sitting between them. Here the CDR3 reads CSVDGGGKLFF. In DNA form, the CDR3 reads TGCAGCGTTGATGGGGGCGGTAAGCTGTTTTTT.

Regarding this clone: Other DNA sequences in the sample encode the same CDR3. The chain is built from TRBV4-3 and TRBJ1-5, with D perhaps TRBD1 (6 bases). In germline, CDR1 is LGHNA, CDR2 YSLEER. The CDR3 sequence is 15 residues long. V lost 1 base, J lost 2 bases, and 9 bases lay in between. The CDR3 sequence is CASSQVQGGNQPQHF. Here the CDR3 DNA reads TGCGCCAGCAGCCAAGTACAGGGTGGCAATCAGCCCCAGCATTTT.

Regarding this clone: Other DNA variants within this sample encode the same CDR3. This chain links TRBV5-4 with TRBJ1-6; TRBD1 is a possible D gene (6 bases). In germline, CDR1 is SGHNT, CDR2 YYREEE (reference sequence). The CDR3 totals 13 residues. V lost 4 bases, J lost 13 bases, and 15 bases lay in between. The CDR3 DNA reads as TGTGCCAGCAGCCGCCGGACAGAAGGTCCCCTCCACTTT. This encodes CASSRRTEGPLHF.

The chain is built from TRBV27 and TRBJ2-1; 12 positions match TRBD2. The ends lost 2 bases at V and 10 bases at J; junction bases unmatched: 6. Germline V gives CDR1 MNHEY, CDR2 SMNVEV (reference sequence). This CDR3 contains 15 residues. This chain's CDR3 is CASSLGGGLAGEQFF. DNA of the CDR3: TGTGCCAGCAGTTTAGGGGGCGGACTAGCGGGGGAGCAGTTCTTC.

The chain has TRBV28 and TRBJ1-6, with 7 bases matching TRBD1. The CDR3 consists of 17 residues. The J segment lost 4 bases and the V segment lost 5 bases, leaving 11 bases of the junction unmatched. Germline assignment: CDR1 MDHEN and CDR2 SYDVKM. This CDR3 reads CASSPPPGTEYNSPLHF. As DNA, the CDR3 is TGTGCCAGCAGTCCACCCCCCGGGACAGAGTATAATTCACCCCTCCACTTT.

This clone came up once. The J gene is TRBJ1-4, the V gene TRBV7-8; 7 nucleotides match TRBD1. V was pared by 5 bases and J by 4 bases, with 10 bases of the junction left unmatched. The CDR3 totals 16 residues. Germline CDR1 SGHVS, CDR2 FQNEAQ. In DNA, the CDR3 is TGTGCCAGCAGCCCCCGACCGGGACAGTATAATGAAAAACTGTTTTTT. Amino acid sequence: CASSPRPGQYNEKLFF.